This T cell receptor (beta chain) originates from a study of blood T cell repertoires in COVID-19. At the level of the study: Italy, Spain and the United States were the sources of the convalescent and acute COVID-19 samples. The cDNA or gDNA used as material had been derived from T cells, B-cell-depleted T cells, or PBMCs.

The CDR3 is 19 residues long. Germline-derived CDR1 and CDR2 are LGHNA and YSLEER. Trimming removed 0 bases at V and 1 base at J, with 19 bases between. Some clones are missing from TCRdb's copy, which holds only in-frame ones; the method was immunoSEQ multiplex PCR. The sample holds 130,000 to 150,000 clones, 85% to 90% seen once. The clonotype was recovered from a human donor in a cohort sampled during active COVID-19. J is TRBJ2-1 and V is TRBV4-3, with D hard to call. The sequencing sample was made of peripheral blood. The CDR3 protein is CASSQDSPAVPSSYNEQFF. CDR3 nucleotide sequence: TGCGCCAGCAGCCAAGACTCCCCCGCGGTACCTTCGTCCTACAATGAGCAGTTCTTC.